A selection of T cell receptor beta chains follows, all from one sample in a study of CD8 T cells in Susac syndrome. TCRdb used MiXCR to reprocess the immunoSEQ multiplex PCR reads, holding one entry per CDR3 protein. Altogether around 280,000 distinct CDR3 sequences are present, about 88% being singletons, with the ten largest covering approximately 0.12%. Sequenced sample: CD8+ T cells from PBMCs. All receptors come from a human donor with multiple sclerosis. The CDR3 runs from the conserved cysteine through the conserved F or W. The D gene is left open where the match is weak. Some rows have no size entry. The others give once, few or many, or a class for an expanded clone.

d_call	v_call	j_call	clone_size	cdr3_nt	cdr3_aa
TRBD1	TRBV27	TRBJ2-1	.	TGTGCCAGCAGTTTATCTCCCGGGACAGGGATTCGTAATGAGCAGTTCTTC	CASSLSPGTGIRNEQFF
.	TRBV6-2/TRBV6-3	TRBJ2-7	few	TGTGCCAGCAGGGGTGGCCACGAGCAGTACTTC	CASRGGHEQYF
TRBD1	TRBV12-3/TRBV12-4	TRBJ2-7	.	TGTGCCAGCAGTCACGGGACAGGATCCCCAAACTACGAGCAGTACTTC	CASSHGTGSPNYEQYF
.	TRBV28	TRBJ1-1	.	TGTGCCAGCAGTTTGCCTACTTGGGGCACTGAAGCTTTCTTT	CASSLPTWGTEAFF
.	TRBV5-1	TRBJ1-6	once	TGCGCCAGCAGCTGGAGGGAACCTTGGAATTCACCCCTCCACTTT	CASSWREPWNSPLHF
TRBD2	TRBV10-1	TRBJ2-1	.	TGCGCCAGCAGTGAGTTTAGCGGGACCAGCTCCTACAATGAGCAGTTCTTC	CASSEFSGTSSYNEQFF
TRBD2	TRBV27	TRBJ2-5	.	TGTGCCAGCAGTCCCGGGACTAGCGGGAGGTCAGAGACCCAGTACTTC	CASSPGTSGRSETQYF
TRBD2	TRBV27	TRBJ2-1	once	TGTGCCAGCAGTTCCGGGACTAGCGTCTACAATGAGCAGTTCTTC	CASSSGTSVYNEQFF
.	TRBV29-1	TRBJ2-5	.	TGCAGCGTTTGGTTCCCGGGAGAGACCCAGTACTTC	CSVWFPGETQYF
TRBD2	TRBV28	TRBJ2-1	.	TGTGCCAGCAGTACCGAGCGGGAGAGGACCTACAATGAGCAGTTCTTC	CASSTERERTYNEQFF
.	TRBV6-1	TRBJ2-2	.	TGTGCCAGCACCCCTGGACTAACCACCGGGGAGCTGTTTTTT	CASTPGLTTGELFF
.	TRBV7-2	TRBJ1-2	once	TGTGCCAGCAGCTTCACGGATTATGGCTACACCTTC	CASSFTDYGYTF
.	TRBV20-1	TRBJ2-1	once	TGCAGTGCTTGGCGGGGATACAATGAGCAGTTCTTC	CSAWRGYNEQFF
.	TRBV6-5	TRBJ2-7	few	TGTGCCAGCAGTGTACCGAGGTCGGGACGCCAAGACAACTACGAGCAGTACTTC	CASSVPRSGRQDNYEQYF
.	TRBV7-9	TRBJ2-6	.	TGTGCCAGCAGCCACCCCGTTCGCTCTGGGGCCAACGTCCTGACTTTC	CASSHPVRSGANVLTF
.	TRBV6-2/TRBV6-3	TRBJ2-7	.	TGTGCCAGCAGTTATTCGCGACACACCTACGAGCAGTACTTC	CASSYSRHTYEQYF
TRBD2	TRBV27	TRBJ2-7	few	TGTGCCAGCAGTTTAGGGCGGGAGGGTTACGAGCAGTACTTC	CASSLGREGYEQYF
.	TRBV27	TRBJ2-7	.	TGTGCCAGCAGTTTGCGGCAGAGCTCCTACGAGCAGTACTTC	CASSLRQSSYEQYF
.	TRBV6-1	TRBJ1-1	.	TGTGCCACGAGACTTAGGACACCGAACACTGAAGCTTTCTTT	CATRLRTPNTEAFF
.	TRBV10-3	TRBJ1-3	.	TGTGCCATCAGTTTCTGGGACCCGAAGAGCTCTGGAAACACCATATATTTT	CAISFWDPKSSGNTIYF
.	TRBV20-1	TRBJ1-2	.	TGCAGTGCTAGCACTGAGGGGATTTATGGCTACACCTTC	CSASTEGIYGYTF
TRBD2	TRBV19	TRBJ2-1	.	TGTGCCAGTAGTAGACTAGCGGGAAATATCAATGAGCAGTTCTTC	CASSRLAGNINEQFF
.	TRBV14	TRBJ2-1	.	TGTGCCAGCAGCCAAGATTCCAACAATGAGCAGTTCTTC	CASSQDSNNEQFF
.	TRBV28	TRBJ2-7	.	TGTGCCAGCAGTTTCCACGTCGGACGCGGTGACTACGAGCAGTACTTC	CASSFHVGRGDYEQYF
TRBD2	TRBV19	TRBJ2-2	.	TGTGCCAGTAGTTCGGGACTAGCGGCACACACCGGGGAGCTGTTTTTT	CASSSGLAAHTGELFF
.	TRBV9	TRBJ2-2	.	TGTGCCAGCAGTCTTGGGGACACGTACACCGGGGAGCTGTTTTTT	CASSLGDTYTGELFF
.	TRBV2	TRBJ1-6	.	TGTGCCAGCATGGCCCCCTGGGGAGGTTCACCCCTCCACTTT	CASMAPWGGSPLHF
.	TRBV11-2	TRBJ2-7	.	TGTGCCAGCAGCTTAGCCGGACGAGTTTCCTCCTACGAGCAGTACTTC	CASSLAGRVSSYEQYF
.	TRBV27	TRBJ2-3	.	TGTGCCAGCAGTTCCGATTCGATGGGGGAAGATACGCAGTATTTT	CASSSDSMGEDTQYF
TRBD2	TRBV11-3	TRBJ2-5	.	TGTGCCAGCAGCTTAGTGCCAGCGGGAGCTCAGACCCAGTACTTC	CASSLVPAGAQTQYF
.	TRBV5-4	TRBJ1-1	.	TGTGCCAGCAGCTTGGAGAGTCGCAGGGGCGAAGAAGCTTTCTTT	CASSLESRRGEEAFF
.	TRBV21-1	TRBJ1-3	.	TGTGCCAGTATATTGACAGTTTGGGGCGACTCTGGAAACACCATATATTTT	CASILTVWGDSGNTIYF
.	TRBV4-1	TRBJ2-7	.	TGCGCCAGCAGCCAACCCCCGTACGAGCAGTACTTC	CASSQPPYEQYF
.	TRBV12-3/TRBV12-4	TRBJ2-2	.	TGTGCCAGCAGTTTAGAGTCGGATTACACCGGGGAGCTGTTTTTT	CASSLESDYTGELFF
.	TRBV28	TRBJ1-1	.	TGTGCCAGCAGTTTGAGAGGAGAGGGCACTGAAGCTTTCTTT	CASSLRGEGTEAFF
TRBD2	TRBV19	TRBJ2-1	.	TGTGCCAGTGCTTGGACTAGCGGGAGACCGAGCTCCTACAATGAGCAGTTCTTC	CASAWTSGRPSSYNEQFF
TRBD1	TRBV18	TRBJ1-2	once	TGTGCCAGCTCACCACCGAAGCCGGGGACAGGGGGAGTCTATGGCTACACCTTC	CASSPPKPGTGGVYGYTF
.	TRBV27	TRBJ2-7	once	TGTGCCAGCAGTTTAAGTGGGGCCGGCCACGAGCAGTACTTC	CASSLSGAGHEQYF
.	TRBV6-2/TRBV6-3	TRBJ2-1	once	TGTGCCAGCAGTTACGAGGGGCTCTACGGCTACAATGAGCAGTTCTTC	CASSYEGLYGYNEQFF
TRBD2	TRBV12-3/TRBV12-4	TRBJ2-7	.	TGTGCCAGCAGTCACGGGGGGAGTTTCGCCTACGAGCAGTACTTC	CASSHGGSFAYEQYF
.	TRBV27	TRBJ2-1	.	TGTGCCAGCAGGAAGGGTGCGGGAAACTCCTACAATGAGCAGTTCTTC	CASRKGAGNSYNEQFF
.	TRBV12-3/TRBV12-4	TRBJ2-4	.	TGTGCCAGCAGTTACGGCGACAAGACCCTAGCCAAAAACATTCAGTACTTC	CASSYGDKTLAKNIQYF
.	TRBV28	TRBJ1-1	.	TGTGCCAGCAGTTTGGACTGGTTCGACAACCTTACTGAAGCTTTCTTT	CASSLDWFDNLTEAFF
.	TRBV30	TRBJ1-1	once	TGTGCCTGGAGTGTGGACGTAAACACTGAAGCTTTCTTT	CAWSVDVNTEAFF
.	TRBV6-2/TRBV6-3	TRBJ2-1	.	TGTGCCAGCAGCCACGCTGAGGGCAATGAGCAGTTCTTC	CASSHAEGNEQFF
.	TRBV7-9	TRBJ2-7	.	TGTGCCAGCAGCTTCTCTGAATTAAGCTCCTACGAGCAGTACTTC	CASSFSELSSYEQYF
.	TRBV5-1	TRBJ1-2	.	TGCGCCAGCAGCTTTTCGGGGTCCAACAACTATGGCTACACCTTC	CASSFSGSNNYGYTF
TRBD2	TRBV4-1	TRBJ2-1	.	TGCGCCAGCAGCCAGGTTCCGTCTAGCGGGAGTGGGTATGAGCAGTTCTTC	CASSQVPSSGSGYEQFF
.	TRBV28	TRBJ2-1	.	TGTGCCAGCAGCTCCGGTGGGGAGTTCGCCTACAATGAGCAGTTCTTC	CASSSGGEFAYNEQFF
TRBD1	TRBV7-9	TRBJ1-4	once	TGTGCCAGCAGCCCTACAGGGGGGGATGAAAAACTGTTTTTT	CASSPTGGDEKLFF
.	TRBV10-3	TRBJ2-7	.	TGTGCCATCAAGGAGGGGATCTTCTCCTACGAGCAGTACTTC	CAIKEGIFSYEQYF
.	TRBV7-7	TRBJ2-2	.	TGTGCTAGCAGCTTAGCTCAGGGCCGTGTGAACACCGGGGAGCTGTTTTTT	CASSLAQGRVNTGELFF
.	TRBV28	TRBJ1-1	.	TGTGCCAGCAGTCTCCTAGGAGGGACTGAAGCTTTCTTT	CASSLLGGTEAFF
TRBD1	TRBV19	TRBJ1-1	.	TGTGCCAGTAGTCCCCTAGGCAGGGGGCATGAAGCTTTCTTT	CASSPLGRGHEAFF
TRBD1	TRBV6-1	TRBJ1-2	.	TGTGCCAGCACCGAAGGAGGGGGCTGGGGCTACACCTTC	CASTEGGGWGYTF